A selection of T cell receptor beta chains follows, all from one sample in a study of blood T cell repertoires in COVID-19. TCRdb's copy holds only in-frame clones and misses some; the assay was immunoSEQ multiplex PCR. The sample has roughly 250,000 clones, 70% to 90% seen once; the top ten hold roughly 1.6%. What was sequenced was PBMCs or T cells enriched from blood (not recorded which). Every receptor here comes from a woman aged 45-60 years who had recovered from COVID-19. The CDR3 runs from the conserved cysteine through the conserved F or W. The order of the fields is V gene, D gene, clone size, J gene, CDR3 protein, CDR3 DNA. The D gene is left open where the match is weak. Clone size is shown for a subset of rows, as once, few, many or a class of expanded clone.

>TRBV13|TRBD1|-|TRBJ1-4
CASSLGQREKLFF
TGTGCCAGCAGCTTGGGACAGCGTGAAAAACTGTTTTTT
>TRBV29-1|TRBD1|-|TRBJ2-7
CSVLGQGDKPYYEQYF
TGCAGCGTCCTAGGACAGGGGGACAAACCATACTACGAGCAGTACTTC
>TRBV3-1/TRBV3-2|-|once|TRBJ2-1
CASSPPPWRVASDNEQFF
TGTGCCAGCAGCCCACCGCCGTGGCGGGTGGCGTCCGACAATGAGCAGTTCTTC
>TRBV30|-|-|TRBJ2-2
CAWGERDTGELFF
TGTGCCTGGGGGGAACGGGACACCGGGGAGCTGTTTTTT
>TRBV7-3|TRBD2|-|TRBJ2-1
CASSFGGDKNEQFF
TGTGCCAGCAGCTTCGGGGGGGATAAGAATGAGCAGTTCTTC
>TRBV2|TRBD1|-|TRBJ2-7
CASSRDRSYEQYF
TGTGCCAGCAGCCGGGACAGATCCTACGAGCAGTACTTC
>TRBV28|-|-|TRBJ2-6
CASNNVVHSRSGANVLTF
TGTGCCAGCAACAACGTCGTTCATTCCCGCTCTGGGGCCAACGTCCTGACTTTC
>TRBV28|TRBD2|-|TRBJ2-7
CASSPPSGLVREQYF
TGTGCCAGCAGCCCACCCTCCGGACTAGTTCGCGAGCAGTACTTC
>TRBV12-3/TRBV12-4|-|-|TRBJ2-7
CASSRPGVYEQYF
TGTGCCAGCAGCCGGCCCGGGGTCTACGAGCAGTACTTC
>TRBV5-1|TRBD2|-|TRBJ2-3
CASGPQTSVNTDTQYF
TGCGCCAGCGGACCCCAAACTAGCGTGAACACAGATACGCAGTATTTT
>TRBV6-5|-|-|TRBJ1-2
CASSYGREVGYTF
TGTGCCAGCAGTTACGGCAGGGAAGTAGGCTACACCTTC
>TRBV5-1|TRBD2|-|TRBJ2-7
CASSLGRKAGTTLYEQYF
TGCGCCAGCAGCTTGGGTAGAAAAGCGGGGACGACCCTCTACGAGCAGTACTTC
>TRBV29-1|-|-|TRBJ2-4
CSAATSPAKNIQYF
TGCAGCGCTGCGACTAGTCCCGCCAAAAACATTCAGTACTTC
>TRBV19|-|once|TRBJ2-7
CASSTTGHHYEQYF
TGTGCCAGTAGTACTACGGGACACCACTACGAGCAGTACTTC
>TRBV19|-|-|TRBJ1-2
CASSQQGRGYGYTF
TGTGCCAGTAGTCAACAGGGAAGAGGCTATGGCTACACCTTC
>TRBV7-3|-|-|TRBJ1-3
CASSLQGPPGNTIYF
TGTGCCAGCAGCTTACAGGGGCCTCCTGGAAACACCATATATTTT